This T cell receptor (beta chain) was sequenced in a study of blood T cell repertoires in COVID-19. Overall study: Sites in the United States, Italy and Spain provided acute and convalescent COVID-19 samples.

Authors' processing steps: Amplified reference gene primers provided the basis for estimating nucleated cell counts. Libraries were prepared by immunoSEQ multiplex PCR; TCRdb keeps only in-frame clonotypes and omits some of them. V, J and clone size are taken as reported in that table, and D and trimming were inferred from the DNA itself. The data hold roughly 90,000 clones, with over 75% observed a single time. The germline V gene encodes CDR1 SGHRS and CDR2 YFSETQ. The CDR3 has 16 residues. Trimming stripped 0 bases from V and 7 bases from J, with 20 bases between. This clone has a handful of counts.

The chain couples TRBV5-1 to TRBJ2-7; a weak D match, TRBD2 (6 bases). The clonotype comes from a woman older than 75 with active or convalescent COVID-19. The sequencing sample was made of peripheral blood. CDR3 amino acids: CASSLEGGAVPREQYF. CDR3 in DNA: TGCGCCAGCAGCTTGGAGGGCGGGGCGGTCCCTAGGGAGCAGTACTTC.